Below, 5 T cell receptor beta chains from the same sample are listed, as sequenced in a study of cytomegalovirus exposure and HLA in healthy donors. The PCR contained 60 Vbeta and 13 Jbeta primers. The repertoire was sequenced with immunoSEQ multiplex PCR; TCRdb's copy has only in-frame clones and lacks some. The sample has 200,000 to 250,000 clones, about 80% seen once. The sample was PBMCs. The receptors originated from a man aged 18 to 30 in good health and CMV-seronegative.

CDR3 coding DNA: TGTGCCAGCAGGTGGGACAACCTCTCTGGAAACACCATATATTTT. Protein product: CASRWDNLSGNTIYF. The chain recombines TRBV6-6 with TRBJ1-3, with D possibly matching TRBD1 (6 bases). V was clipped by 6 bases and J by 0 bases, with 12 bases between them. The CDR3 is made up of 15 amino acids. Per the germline V gene, CDR1 is MNHNY and CDR2 is SVGAGI (reference sequence).

The chain combines TRBV25-1 with TRBJ1-2; D ambiguous. V was pared by 6 bases and J by 5 bases, with 7 bases between. The V gene's germline CDR1 is MGHDK and CDR2 SYGVNS. This CDR3 is built from 11 residues. CDR3 in DNA: TGTGCCAGCAGCGAGAATTATGGCTACACCTTC. It specifies CASSENYGYTF.

This rearrangement joins TRBV19 to TRBJ2-1; TRBD2 matches at 7 bases. V was clipped by 0 bases and J by 3 bases; unmatched bases: 8. This CDR3 is 17 amino acids long. In germline, CDR1 is LNHDA, CDR2 SQIVND (reference sequence). As DNA, the CDR3 is TGTGCCAGTAGTATAGACAAAACGGGAGGAGTCTACAATGAGCAGTTCTTC. It is translated as CASSIDKTGGVYNEQFF. Using reference TRBV19 and TRBJ2-1 for the parts outside the CDR3, the full variable domain is DGGITQSPKYLFRKEGQNVTLSCEQNLNHDAMYWYRQDPGQGLRLIYYSQIVNDFQKGDIAEGYSVSREKKESFPLTVTSAQKNPTAFYLCASSIDKTGGVYNEQFFGPGTRLTVL.

V gene TRBV4-1 combines with J gene TRBJ2-7, with 7 nucleotides matching TRBD1. With V trimmed by 0 bases and J by 2 bases, 7 bases remained unmatched. The CDR3 length is 16 residues. The V gene's germline CDR1 is MGHRA and CDR2 YSYEKL. The CDR3 DNA reads as TGCGCCAGCAGCCAAGATAAGGGACAGATAGCCTACGAGCAGTACTTC. Translated, it gives CASSQDKGQIAYEQYF.

This chain joins TRBV5-6 and TRBJ1-2; TRBD1 is a possible D gene (6 bases). In germline, CDR1 is SGHDT, CDR2 YYEEEE. The V gene lost 5 bases and the J gene lost 4 bases, with 15 bases spanning the gap. This CDR3 spans 14 amino acids. CDR3 loop: CASRPTGLGYGYTF. As DNA, the CDR3 is TGTGCCAGCAGGCCCACAGGGCTGGGCTATGGCTACACCTTC.